A selection of T cell receptor beta chains follows, all from one sample in a study of blood T cell repertoires in COVID-19. Method: immunoSEQ multiplex PCR; TCRdb's copy keeps in-frame clones and lacks some. The sample has 49,000 or so clones, 88% seen once. The sequenced sample consisted of peripheral blood. Receptors were obtained from a man over 45 with acute or convalescent COVID-19. Both conserved end residues are part of each CDR3. Each record gives: J gene, V gene, CDR3 protein.

TRBJ2-7 TRBV2 CASSEAGTGSSYEQYF
TRBJ2-3 TRBV6-6 CASRDSGTTSTDTQYF
TRBJ1-5 TRBV10-3 CAISAVRQGPSNQPQHF
TRBJ2-3 TRBV29-1 CSVVGGGETHTQYF
TRBJ1-1 TRBV29-1 CSVDIPGQGFAEAFF
TRBJ1-2 TRBV29-1 CSADRTSYGYTF
TRBJ2-3 TRBV6-5 CASRIRAGYTDTQYF
TRBJ1-4 TRBV4-2 CASSQRSLEEKLFF
TRBJ1-1 TRBV3-1/TRBV3-2 CASRFNRGGNTEAFF
TRBJ1-2 TRBV7-9 CASSRIQGSGYTF
TRBJ1-1 TRBV19 CASSGLMNTEAFF
TRBJ2-1 TRBV11-2 CASSFGQGRYNEQFF
TRBJ1-4 TRBV28 CASASGRNEKLFF
TRBJ2-5 TRBV7-2 CASSLDRVQETQYF